These 11 T cell receptor beta chains were sequenced from one sample in a study of Tregs in tolerant kidney transplant recipients (dated by TCRdb to between 2018 and 2021). The transplants used related donors with nonmyeloablative bone marrow transplantation, and mixed chimerism in the human trials was transient. Library creation used the immunoSEQ multiplex PCR assay. Held by TCRdb, this immuneACCESS table contains in-frame sequences only and omits some clones. Under half of the omission traces to an unresolved V gene where checked; the cause of the rest is unknown. This sample's records show approximately 11,000 clones. About 25% of the sample is taken by the ten largest. The sequenced sample was CD8+ T cells from blood (PBMCs), obtained 24 months after the transplant. The receptors stem from a human patient who received a combined kidney and bone marrow transplant. Some T cells may have been brought in with the graft after a transplant.

Comment on this clone: The CDR3 goes on 3 residues after the read ends, and that part is filled in from the germline J gene. The chain combines TRBV7-9 with TRBJ2-7; TRBD1 agrees at 10 bases. The trim removed 7 bases at V and 5 bases at J, leaving 8 bases unmatched. CDR1 SEHNR and CDR2 FQNEAQ come from the germline V gene (reference sequence). The length of the CDR3 is 14 residues. The CDR3: CASTTTGGTDEQYF. The sequenced part of the CDR3 DNA is TGTGCCAGCACCACGACAGGGGGCACAGACGAG.

Points on this clone: With the read ending 3 residues before the CDR3 end, the germline J gene is used to fill in that end. The rearrangement uses TRBV19 and TRBJ2-2; 9 nucleotides line up with TRBD2. Germline CDR1 and CDR2: LNHDA and SQIVND (reference sequence). This CDR3 spans 17 amino acids. V shed 3 bases and J 7 bases; nucleotides not matched to a gene: 12. CDR3 bases read: TGTGCCAGTAGTATCGGCGCGGGAGGGCCTCGTAACGGGGAG. Protein product: CASSIGAGGPRNGE. The complete CDR3 protein is CASSIGAGGPRNGELFF.

Details on this clone: The read ends 3 residues early relative to the CDR3; the germline J gene fills the gap. The rearrangement uses TRBV5-1 and TRBJ2-7, with D perhaps matching TRBD1 (5 bases). Germline values: CDR1 SGHRS, CDR2 YFSETQ. V was pared by 4 bases and J by 6 bases, with 8 bases between. The CDR3 loop spans 11 amino acids. CDR3 bases read: TGCGCCAGCAGCAGTAGGGGCGAG. Translation gives CASSSRGE. Given in full, the CDR3 is CASSSRGEQYF.

Of note for this clone: The read ends 3 residues early relative to the CDR3; the germline J gene fills the gap. The chain combines TRBV23-1 with TRBJ2-7; D may be TRBD2 (5 bases). TRBV23-1 is sorted into the ORF group, with uncertain function. The germline V and J ends were trimmed by 3 bases and 3 bases, with 18 bases remaining between them. This CDR3 is built from 16 residues. CDR3 sequence reads: CASSHWQDLPNYEQYF. The CDR3 DNA, read in part, is TGCGCCAGCAGTCACTGGCAGGACTTACCTAACTACGAG.

About this clone itself: The sequenced fragment ends 3 residues before the CDR3 boundary, so the rest is inferred from the germline J gene. The chain has TRBV20-1 and TRBJ2-1, with 13 bases matching TRBD2. With V trimmed by 6 bases and J by 4 bases, 9 bases remained unmatched. The CDR3 loop spans 16 amino acids. The germline V gene has CDR1 DFQATT and CDR2 SNEGSKA (reference sequence). Here the CDR3 reads CSARTSGSAWYNEQFF. Incomplete CDR3 DNA: TGCAGTGCCAGGACTAGCGGGAGCGCGTGGTACAATGAG.

Concerning this clone: The read halts 3 residues ahead of the CDR3 end, with the missing end drawn from the germline J gene. The chain links TRBV4-1 to TRBJ2-1, with unresolved D. In germline, CDR1 is MGHRA, CDR2 YSYEKL. The CDR3 has 15 amino acids. Between the trimmed V and J ends, which lost 4 bases and 0 bases, there was a span of 10 bases. CDR3 sequence reads: CASSPDMSSYNEQFF. Partial CDR3 DNA: TGCGCCAGCAGCCCTGACATGAGCTCCTACAATGAG.

As regards this clone: The sequence runs out 3 residues before the end of the CDR3; the remainder is reconstructed from the germline J gene. This chain connects TRBV20-1 to TRBJ2-3; the D gene is possibly TRBD2 (6 bases). From germline, CDR1 is DFQATT and CDR2 SNEGSKA (reference sequence). This CDR3 spans 15 amino acids. Trimming took 3 bases from V and 2 from J, leaving 15 bases between them. CDR3 amino acids: CSARDYDGDTDTQYF. The CDR3 DNA, read in part, is TGCAGTGCTAGGGACTATGACGGCGACACAGATACG.

Note on this clone: The missing CDR3 end, 3 residues past where the read stops, is filled in from the germline J gene. The gene calls are TRBV20-1 and TRBJ2-7, with D tentatively TRBD2 (6 bases). Germline CDR1 is DFQATT and CDR2 is SNEGSKA (reference sequence). The CDR3 is 16 residues long. Trimming took 0 bases from V and 1 from J, leaving 16 bases between them. The sequenced part of the CDR3 DNA is TGCAGTGCTAGAGATCGGAGGGGTCGCAATTCCTACGAG. It encodes CSARDRRGRNSYE. The full-length CDR3 reads as CSARDRRGRNSYEQYF.

As regards this clone: The CDR3 end is not reached by the read, which stops 3 residues before it; the germline J gene fills it in. This chain joins TRBV7-9 and TRBJ2-7, with D uncertain. This CDR3 region has 12 residues. Germline values: CDR1 SEHNR, CDR2 FQNEAQ (reference sequence). V was shortened by 4 bases and J by 3 bases, with 7 bases between the two germline ends. The chain's CDR3 is CASSSLNYEQYF. The CDR3 bases that were read are TGTGCCAGCAGCTCCCTTAACTACGAG.

Note on this clone: The CDR3 is cut off 3 residues early in the read; its end comes from the germline J gene. The chain carries TRBV7-9 and TRBJ2-1; TRBD2 aligns across 7 bases. After removal of 3 bases from V and 7 bases from J, the junction contained 6 bases not matched to a gene. The CDR3 extends over 14 amino acids. The germline CDR1 and CDR2 sequences are SEHNR and FQNEAQ (reference sequence). The CDR3 bases that were read are TGTGCCAGCAGCTTCCAAGGGGAGGGAAATGAG. It encodes CASSFQGEGNE. The complete CDR3 sequence is CASSFQGEGNEQFF.

Details on this clone: The read stops 3 residues short of the end of the CDR3; the missing end is completed from the germline J gene. The gene calls are TRBV7-6 and TRBJ2-7; 8 nucleotides match TRBD1. The CDR3 sequence is 12 residues long. Per germline, CDR1 SGHVS and CDR2 FNYEAQ. V trimming: 5 bases; J trimming: 6 bases; junction bases outside the gene matches: 3. CDR3 region: CASSRTGFEQYF. The covered CDR3 bases are TGTGCCAGCAGCAGGACAGGGTTCGAG.